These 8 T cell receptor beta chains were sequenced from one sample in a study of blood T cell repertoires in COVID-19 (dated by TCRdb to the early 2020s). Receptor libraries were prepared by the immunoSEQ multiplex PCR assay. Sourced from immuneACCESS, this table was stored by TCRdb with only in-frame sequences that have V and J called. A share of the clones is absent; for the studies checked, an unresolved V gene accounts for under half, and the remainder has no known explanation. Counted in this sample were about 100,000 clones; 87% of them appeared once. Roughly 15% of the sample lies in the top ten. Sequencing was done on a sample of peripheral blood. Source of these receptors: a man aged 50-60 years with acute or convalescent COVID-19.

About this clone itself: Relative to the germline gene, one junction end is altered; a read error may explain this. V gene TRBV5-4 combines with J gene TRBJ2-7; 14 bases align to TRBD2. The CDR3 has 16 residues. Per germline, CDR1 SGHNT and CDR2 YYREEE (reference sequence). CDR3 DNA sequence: TGTGCCAGCAGTTTGGGACTAGCGGGAGCAACCTACGAGCAGTACTTC. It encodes CASSLGLAGATYEQYF. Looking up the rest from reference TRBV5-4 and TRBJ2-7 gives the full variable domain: ETGVTQSPTHLIKTRGQQVTLRCSSQSGHNTVSWYQQALGQGPQFIFQYYREEENGRGNFPPRFSGLQFPNYSSELNVNALELDDSALYLCASSLGLAGATYEQYFGPGTRLTVT.

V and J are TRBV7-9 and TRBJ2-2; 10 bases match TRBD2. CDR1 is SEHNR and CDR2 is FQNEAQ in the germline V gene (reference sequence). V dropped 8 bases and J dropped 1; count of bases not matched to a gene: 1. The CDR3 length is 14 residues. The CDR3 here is CASGLAENTGELFF. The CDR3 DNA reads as TGTGCCAGCGGACTAGCGGAGAACACCGGGGAGCTGTTTTTT.

CDR3 region: CASSPHAGLAGEYQETQYF. CDR3 coding DNA: TGTGCCAGCAGCCCGCACGCGGGACTAGCGGGAGAGTACCAAGAGACCCAGTACTTC. V usage is TRBV4-2 and J usage is TRBJ2-5; 14 positions match TRBD2. V shed 4 bases, J shed 0 bases, and the junction held 10 bases outside the gene matches. This CDR3 spans 19 amino acids. CDR1 is LGHNA and CDR2 is YNFKEQ in the germline V gene.

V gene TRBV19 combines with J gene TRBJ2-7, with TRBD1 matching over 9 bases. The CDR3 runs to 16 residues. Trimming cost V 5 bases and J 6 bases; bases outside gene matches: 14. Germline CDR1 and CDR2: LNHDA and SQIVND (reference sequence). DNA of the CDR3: TGTGCCAGTAGTGCCGGGACAGGGAGTTTCGTTGGCGAGCAGTACTTC. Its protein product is CASSAGTGSFVGEQYF.

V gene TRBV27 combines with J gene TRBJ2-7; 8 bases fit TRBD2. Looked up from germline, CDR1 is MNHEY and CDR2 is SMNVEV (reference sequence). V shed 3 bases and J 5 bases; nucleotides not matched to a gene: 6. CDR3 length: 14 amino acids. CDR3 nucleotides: TGTGCCAGCAGTTTCTTTCCGGGGGGGGACGAGCAGTACTTC. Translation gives CASSFFPGGDEQYF.

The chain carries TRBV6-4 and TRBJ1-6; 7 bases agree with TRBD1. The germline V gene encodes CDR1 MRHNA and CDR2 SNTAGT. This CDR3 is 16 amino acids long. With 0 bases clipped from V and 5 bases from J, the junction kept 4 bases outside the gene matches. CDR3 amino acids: CASSDSSTGDNSPLHF. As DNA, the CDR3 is TGTGCCAGCAGTGACTCGAGCACAGGGGATAATTCACCCCTCCACTTT.

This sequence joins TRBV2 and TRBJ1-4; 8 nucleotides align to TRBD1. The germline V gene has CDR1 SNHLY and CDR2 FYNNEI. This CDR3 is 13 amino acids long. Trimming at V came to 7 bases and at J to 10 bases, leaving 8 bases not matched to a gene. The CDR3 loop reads CASTGTGDGKLFF. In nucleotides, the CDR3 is TGTGCCAGCACCGGGACAGGCGACGGAAAACTGTTTTTT.

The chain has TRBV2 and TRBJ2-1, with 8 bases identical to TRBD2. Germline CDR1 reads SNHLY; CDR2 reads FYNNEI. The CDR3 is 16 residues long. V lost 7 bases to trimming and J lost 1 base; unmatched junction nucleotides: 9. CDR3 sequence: CASTKGLGVSYNEQFF. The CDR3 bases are TGTGCCAGCACCAAGGGACTAGGTGTATCCTACAATGAGCAGTTCTTC. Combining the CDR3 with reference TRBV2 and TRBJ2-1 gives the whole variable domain EPEVTQTPSHQVTQMGQEVILRCVPISNHLYFYWYRQILGQKVEFLVSFYNNEISEKSEIFDDQFSVERPDGSNFTLKIRSTKLEDSAMYFCASTKGLGVSYNEQFFGPGTRLTVL.